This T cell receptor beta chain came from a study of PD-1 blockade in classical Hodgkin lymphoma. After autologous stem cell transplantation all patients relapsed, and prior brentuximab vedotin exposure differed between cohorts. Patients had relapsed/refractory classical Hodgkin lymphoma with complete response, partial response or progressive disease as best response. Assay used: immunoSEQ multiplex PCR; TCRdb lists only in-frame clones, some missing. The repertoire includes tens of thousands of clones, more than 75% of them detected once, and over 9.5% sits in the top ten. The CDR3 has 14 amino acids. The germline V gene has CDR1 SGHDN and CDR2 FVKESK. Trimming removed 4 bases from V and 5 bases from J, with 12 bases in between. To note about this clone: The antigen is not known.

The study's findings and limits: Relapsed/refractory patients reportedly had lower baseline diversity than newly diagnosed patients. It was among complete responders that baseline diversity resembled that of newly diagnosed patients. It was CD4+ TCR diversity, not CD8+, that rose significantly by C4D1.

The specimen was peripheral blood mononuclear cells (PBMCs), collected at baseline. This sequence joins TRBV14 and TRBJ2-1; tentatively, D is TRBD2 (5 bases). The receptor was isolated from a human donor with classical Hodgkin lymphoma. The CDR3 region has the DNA TGTGCCAGCAGCCTGAGGGATTTGAACAATGAGCAGTTCTTC. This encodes CASSLRDLNNEQFF.